The rows below give T cell receptor beta chains drawn from one sample of a study of blood T cell repertoires in COVID-19. Data came from immunoSEQ multiplex PCR; TCRdb stores just in-frame clones and leaves some out. This sample has 160,000 or so clones, with more than 70% found just once. Sample: peripheral blood. These receptors were obtained from a man aged 60 to 75 with acute or convalescent COVID-19. The CDR3 runs from the conserved cysteine through the conserved F or W. Each record gives: clone size, J gene, V gene, D gene, CDR3 DNA, CDR3 protein. D genes are given only for firm matches. For some rows the clone size is stated as once, few or many, or as a class when expanded; others skip it.

>.|TRBJ2-7|TRBV7-3|.
TGTGCCAGCAGCGCCGGGACACCCACCCCGCAGTACTTC
CASSAGTPTPQYF
>.|TRBJ1-2|TRBV5-4|TRBD1
TGTGCCAGCAGCTTGGGGGAACAGGGGGGATATGGCTACACCTTC
CASSLGEQGGYGYTF
>.|TRBJ1-2|TRBV14|TRBD1
TGTGCCAGCAGCCAAGATCGATTTTGGGACAGGGGAATGGAGTATGGCTACACCTTC
CASSQDRFWDRGMEYGYTF
>.|TRBJ1-5|TRBV19|.
TGTGCCAGTAGTATGAGGCGGAAACCAAGCAATCAGCCCCAGCATTTT
CASSMRRKPSNQPQHF
>.|TRBJ2-3|TRBV3-1/TRBV3-2|.
TGTGCCAGCAGCCCCCCCCTAGGGTGGGGGCCTCCCACAGATACGCAGTATTTT
CASSPPLGWGPPTDTQYF
>.|TRBJ1-1|TRBV19|.
TGTGCCAGTAGTATGAGGCAGGGAGGTAAAGCGAGGAACACTGAAGCTTTCTTT
CASSMRQGGKARNTEAFF
>once|TRBJ1-2|TRBV7-9|.
TGTGCCAGCAGCCTTGCCAGGGACACCGCCAATGGCTACACCTTC
CASSLARDTANGYTF
>.|TRBJ1-1|TRBV10-1|TRBD1
TGCGCCAGCAGACGCGACAGGGCCGCTGAAGCTTTCTTT
CASRRDRAAEAFF
>.|TRBJ1-5|TRBV18|.
TGTGCCAGCTCACCATCACGGGGGGATCAGCCCCAGCATTTT
CASSPSRGDQPQHF
>.|TRBJ2-1|TRBV20-1|.
TGCAGTGTCTCGTCAGGAAATGAGCAGTTCTTC
CSVSSGNEQFF
>.|TRBJ2-2|TRBV29-1|.
TGCAGCGTTAGCGCATCCACCGGGGAGCTGTTTTTT
CSVSASTGELFF
>once|TRBJ2-5|TRBV5-1|TRBD1
TGCGCCAGCAGCGGCGGGACAGGGGTACAAGAGACCCAGTACTTC
CASSGGTGVQETQYF
>.|TRBJ2-7|TRBV9|TRBD1
TGTGCCAGCAGTGCACACGGACAGGACTACGAGCAGTACTTC
CASSAHGQDYEQYF
>.|TRBJ2-2|TRBV12-5|TRBD1
TGTGCTAGTGGTTTGGTACGCTGGGACAGGGGCTCTGCCGGGGAGCTGTTTTTT
CASGLVRWDRGSAGELFF
>few|TRBJ1-4|TRBV6-6|TRBD1
TGTGCCAGCAGTGCAGGGGGCGCGGGGGAAAAACTGTTTTTT
CASSAGGAGEKLFF
>.|TRBJ1-1|TRBV6-5|.
TGTGCCAGCAGTCACAGACAGGAGAACACTGAAGCTTTCTTT
CASSHRQENTEAFF
>.|TRBJ1-4|TRBV6-6|.
TGTGCCAGCGTCCCGGGGGTGGGGAATGAAAAACTGTTTTTT
CASVPGVGNEKLFF
>.|TRBJ1-5|TRBV19|.
TGTGCCAGCTCTTCAGCGGGGCATCAGCCCCAGCATTTT
CASSSAGHQPQHF
>.|TRBJ2-1|TRBV5-1|TRBD2
TGCGCCAGCAGCTTGTATCGCGGGGGGGCGAACAATGAGCAGTTCTTC
CASSLYRGGANNEQFF
>.|TRBJ2-2|TRBV25-1|.
TGTGCCAGCAGAGGACAAACGAACACCGGGGAGCTGTTTTTT
CASRGQTNTGELFF
>.|TRBJ2-1|TRBV5-1|TRBD2
TGCGCCAGCAGCTTAATGCTAGCGGAGAATGAGCAGTTCTTC
CASSLMLAENEQFF
>.|TRBJ2-1|TRBV18|.
TGTGCCAGCTCACCCCTCGGACAAAACAATGAGCAGTTCTTC
CASSPLGQNNEQFF
>.|TRBJ2-1|TRBV5-8|.
TGTGCCAGCAGCTTGGGTAGTGGGGACATAAAACCGGATGAGCAGTTCTTC
CASSLGSGDIKPDEQFF
>few|TRBJ1-3|TRBV5-4|TRBD1
TGTGCCAGCAGCCTGGGACAGGGACAGCGGAGCTCTGGAAACACCATATATTTT
CASSLGQGQRSSGNTIYF
>.|TRBJ1-2|TRBV3-1/TRBV3-2|.
TGTGCCAGCAGCCATAAGACATGGTCATATGGCTACACCTTC
CASSHKTWSYGYTF
>.|TRBJ2-2|TRBV30|TRBD1
TGTGCCTGGAGGATAACAGGGGGCACCGGGGAGCTGTTTTTT
CAWRITGGTGELFF
>.|TRBJ2-2|TRBV7-2|TRBD1
TGTGCCAGCAGCTTAAGACAGGGATCCGGGGAGCTGTTTTTT
CASSLRQGSGELFF
>.|TRBJ1-5|TRBV19|.
TGTGCCAGTAGTATACCGGGGAGAAGCAATCAGCCCCAGCATTTT
CASSIPGRSNQPQHF
>.|TRBJ1-1|TRBV12-3/TRBV12-4|.
TGTGCCAGCAATCGTATTAGGAACACTGAAGCTTTCTTT
CASNRIRNTEAFF
>.|TRBJ1-2|TRBV20-1|.
TGCAGTGCTAGTCTAGGGGTAGTCGGTGGCTACACCTTC
CSASLGVVGGYTF
>.|TRBJ1-5|TRBV6-5|TRBD1
TGTGCCAGCAACTCCGGGACAGGGGAAAATCAGCCCCAGCATTTT
CASNSGTGENQPQHF
>.|TRBJ2-2|TRBV4-1|TRBD2
TGCGCCAGCAGCCCTTTGGGGACTAGAGCGAACACCGGGGAGCTGTTTTTT
CASSPLGTRANTGELFF
>.|TRBJ2-1|TRBV6-2/TRBV6-3|.
TGTGCCAGCAGTTACCCCGGTCCGGTTGAGCAGTTCTTC
CASSYPGPVEQFF
>.|TRBJ2-7|TRBV29-1|.
TGCAGCGTTGGTGGGGCCGAGCAGTACTTC
CSVGGAEQYF
>.|TRBJ2-2|TRBV5-1|TRBD2
TGCGCCAGCAGACTGCTAGCGGGGGGGCCGTACGGGGAGCTGTTTTTT
CASRLLAGGPYGELFF
>.|TRBJ1-2|TRBV11-2|.
TGTGCCAGCAGCTTAATTTCAGGCTATGGCTACACCTTC
CASSLISGYGYTF
>.|TRBJ1-2|TRBV12-2|.
TGTGCAAGTCGCTTAGAGGGGCCGCCGGGACAGGGGGCGCGATATGGCTACACCTTC
CASRLEGPPGQGARYGYTF
>.|TRBJ1-2|TRBV19|.
TGTGCCACAGGCGGGGGGTCCTATGGCTACACCTTC
CATGGGSYGYTF
>.|TRBJ2-5|TRBV5-1|.
TGCGCCAGCAGCTTGGTTCAGGTTGGGAGCGGGGAGACCCAGTACTTC
CASSLVQVGSGETQYF
>once|TRBJ1-4|TRBV21-1|.
TGTGCCAGCAGCCGGGGGGGATGCAAACTGTTTTTT
CASSRGGCKLFF
>.|TRBJ1-5|TRBV5-8|.
TGTGCCAGCAGGGGGGCACCACACATCAATCAGCCCCAGCATTTT
CASRGAPHINQPQHF
>.|TRBJ1-1|TRBV6-4|.
TGTGCCAGATTCAGCGTAACTGAAGCTTTCTTT
CARFSVTEAFF
>.|TRBJ2-1|TRBV7-9|.
TGTGCCAGCAGCCAGGAGGGCGTGTTATACAATGAGCAGTTCTTC
CASSQEGVLYNEQFF
>many|TRBJ2-1|TRBV7-2|TRBD2
TGTGCCAGCAGCTTAGGTAGCGGGGGGACGAATGAGCAGTTCTTC
CASSLGSGGTNEQFF
>once|TRBJ2-5|TRBV5-4|TRBD1
TGTGCCAGCGGACAAATCGGGACAGTACAAGAGACCCAGTACTTC
CASGQIGTVQETQYF
>.|TRBJ1-6|TRBV27|.
TGTGCCAGCAGTTTTCGACAGAGGACCCCGGGGGATTCACCCCTCCACTTT
CASSFRQRTPGDSPLHF
>.|TRBJ1-4|TRBV4-1|.
TGCGCCAGCAGCCCCAAGGGGGGGGTCGAAAGGGGGAGTCGGAAGAGAGATGAAAAACTGTTTTTT
CASSPKGGVERGSRKRDEKLFF
>.|TRBJ1-1|TRBV9|TRBD1
TGTGCCAGCAGCGTCCACCCAGACAGGGCGAACACTGAAGCTTTCTTT
CASSVHPDRANTEAFF
>.|TRBJ1-1|TRBV28|.
TGTGCCAGCAGCCGGTCGGGCCCCGGGGGAGGTGAAGCTTTCTTT
CASSRSGPGGGEAFF
>.|TRBJ1-5|TRBV6-6|.
TGTGCCACTACCAGGGATTTCACTCAGCCCCAGCATTTT
CATTRDFTQPQHF
>once|TRBJ1-1|TRBV2|TRBD1
TGTGCCAGCAGTGCTACAGGGGGGGCGAACACTGAAGCTTTCTTT
CASSATGGANTEAFF
>.|TRBJ1-1|TRBV12-5|.
TGTGCTAGTGCCCCGCACGCGGGGCCTCCCCGGTCCCTGAACACTGAAGCTTTCTTT
CASAPHAGPPRSLNTEAFF
>.|TRBJ2-6|TRBV6-5|.
TGTGCCAGCAGTTACTTGGGGGCATCTGGGGCCAACGTCCTGACTTTC
CASSYLGASGANVLTF